The 29 T cell receptor beta chains reported below all come from one sample, sequenced in a study of glioma-infiltrating T cells. Amplification of TCR alpha and beta CDR3 regions from RNA used iRepertoire nested multiplex PCR. TCRdb called the multiplex PCR reads again in MiXCR, with one record for every CDR3 protein. The table shows under 150,000 distinct CDR3 sequences, with around 23% occurring only once. Specimen: glioma tissue, nonneoplastic brain tissue, or PBMCs (not recorded which). These receptors were obtained from a human donor with low-grade glioma or glioblastoma, undergoing nonglioma brain surgery, or in good health (not recorded which).

This clonotype came up once. The J gene is TRBJ1-1, the V gene TRBV11-2; D possibly corresponds to TRBD1 (5 bases). The V end was cut by 8 bases, the J end by 1 base, with 11 bases between. CDR1 and CDR2 (germline): SGHAT, FQNNGV. The CDR3 covers 13 residues. CDR3 nucleotide sequence: TGTGCCAGCGGCAAACAGGAGAACACTGAAGCTTTCTTT. Residues: CASGKQENTEAFF. The variable domain in full, with the rest retrieved from reference TRBV11-2 and TRBJ1-1, is EAGVAQSPRYKIIEKRQSVAFWCNPISGHATLYWYQQILGQGPKLLIQFQNNGVVDDSQLPKDRFSAERLKGVDSTLKIQPAKLEDSAVYLCASGKQENTEAFFGQGTRLTVV.

This clonotype appeared a few times. The chain uses TRBV2 and TRBJ1-5, with D perhaps TRBD1 (6 bases). V was cut by 7 bases and J by 1 base, with 11 bases left in between. Germline V gene data show CDR1 as SNHLY and CDR2 as FYNNEI. This CDR3 contains 14 residues. The CDR3 reads CASTYRVSNQPQHF. For the CDR3, the DNA is TGTGCCAGCACCTACAGGGTGAGCAATCAGCCCCAGCATTTT.

The chain uses TRBV6-1 and TRBJ2-4, with 10 bases identical to TRBD1. Trimming cost V 7 bases and J 8 bases; bases outside gene matches: 8. This CDR3 has 14 amino acids. Germline V gene lookup returns CDR1 MNHNS and CDR2 SASEGT. CDR3 in DNA: TGTGCCAGCACCTCGACAGGGGGCGGACACATTCAGTACTTC. Protein product: CASTSTGGGHIQYF.

There are many counts of this clonotype. J is TRBJ1-5 and V is TRBV15; D unclear. The V end lost 1 base, the J end lost 5 bases, and 3 bases lay between the germline ends. From germline, CDR1 is LNHNV and CDR2 YYDKDF (reference sequence). This CDR3 spans 12 amino acids. CDR3 nucleotides: TGTGCCACCAGCAGAGGGGATCAGCCCCAGCATTTT. Translation gives CATSRGDQPQHF. The complete variable domain, with remaining parts taken from reference TRBV15 and TRBJ1-5, reads DAMVIQNPRYQVTQFGKPVTLSCSQTLNHNVMYWYQQKSSQAPKLLFHYYDKDFNNEADTPDNFQSRRPNTSFCFLDIRSPGLGDTAMYLCATSRGDQPQHFGDGTRLSIL.

This clonotype occurred a few times. CDR3 protein: CASRRSQSGGYNEQFF. CDR3 DNA sequence: TGTGCCAGCAGGCGATCTCAAAGCGGGGGGTACAATGAGCAGTTCTTC. The genes are TRBV6-1 and TRBJ2-1; 9 nucleotides align to TRBD2. CDR1 and CDR2 (germline): MNHNS, SASEGT. The CDR3 has 16 residues. Trimming took 6 bases from V and 4 from J; bases not matched to a gene: 10.

Ten or more counts support this clonotype. The V gene is TRBV20-1, the J gene TRBJ1-2; D is ambiguous. There are 11 residues in the CDR3. V was trimmed by 2 bases and J by 8 bases, leaving 9 bases between them. Germline CDR1 DFQATT, CDR2 SNEGSKA (reference sequence). The CDR3 region has the DNA TGCAGTGCTAGACAAGGGAGCGGCTACACCTTC. It yields the protein CSARQGSGYTF.

This clonotype was recorded a few times. The chain combines TRBV7-9 with TRBJ1-6; a weak D match, TRBD1 (5 bases). CDR1 SEHNR and CDR2 FQNEAQ come from the germline V gene (reference sequence). The CDR3 runs to 15 residues. V was shortened by 7 bases and J by 8 bases, with 18 bases between the two germline ends. CDR3 DNA: TGTGCCAGCACCCAATCCGGGGGTTTGGATTCACCCCTCCACTTT. Translated: CASTQSGGLDSPLHF. The whole variable domain, filled in from reference TRBV7-9 and TRBJ1-6, reads DTGVSQNPRHKITKRGQNVTFRCDPISEHNRLYWYRQTLGQGPEFLTYFQNEAQLEKSRLLSDRFSAERPKGSFSTLEIQRTEQGDSAMYLCASTQSGGLDSPLHFGNGTRLTVT.

This clonotype occurred many times. The chain carries TRBV28 and TRBJ2-2; 8 nucleotides match TRBD1. The CDR3 totals 14 residues. Germline CDR1 MDHEN, CDR2 SYDVKM. With 10 bases clipped from V and 7 bases from J, the junction kept 11 bases outside the gene matches. The CDR3 sequence: CATSDREIYGELFF. The CDR3 region has the DNA TGTGCCACCTCGGACAGGGAAATTTACGGGGAGCTGTTTTTT.

This clonotype was observed a few times. This chain joins TRBV7-2 and TRBJ2-7; 9 bases map to TRBD2. Per germline, CDR1 SGHTA and CDR2 FQGNSA. The V gene end was trimmed by 0 bases and the J gene end by 3 bases; junction bases not matched to a gene: 3. The CDR3 contains 15 residues. CDR3 nucleotide sequence: TGTGCCAGCAGCTTAGCGGGAGCGGGGGGCTACGAGCAGTACGTC. It encodes CASSLAGAGGYEQYV.

A remark on this clonotype: This could be a read error, since a much larger clone is one nucleotide away. The gene calls are TRBV28 and TRBJ1-2; the D gene is possibly TRBD1 (5 bases). Germline V gene data show CDR1 as MDHEN and CDR2 as SYDVKM. The CDR3 has 13 residues. The CDR3 loop reads CASSNGARYGCTF. The DNA for the CDR3 is TGTGCCAGCAGTAACGGGGCTCGCTATGGCTGCACCTTC.

This clonotype has just a few counts. The rearrangement links TRBV16 to TRBJ1-2; the D is unclear. From germline, CDR1 is KGHSY and CDR2 FQNENV. Trimming cost V 2 bases and J 4 bases, with 8 bases left between them. This CDR3 contains 13 residues. The CDR3 nucleotides are TGTGCCAGCAGCCAACAGCCTCCCTATGGCTACACCTTC. Its translation: CASSQQPPYGYTF.

As concerns this clonotype: A much larger clone lies a single base off, so this may be a read error. The J gene is TRBJ2-1, the V gene TRBV2; 13 positions agree with TRBD2. J lost 4 bases, V lost 10 bases, and 13 bases had no gene match. The CDR3 contains 17 residues. In germline, CDR1 is SNHLY, CDR2 FYNNEI. This CDR3 reads CATGDTSGGATYNEQFF. The DNA for the CDR3 is TGTGCCACCGGGGACACTAGCGGGGGGGCAACTTACAATGAGCAGTTCTTC.

This clonotype came up a few times. The gene calls are TRBV20-1 and TRBJ1-5; D gene ambiguous. This CDR3 comprises 14 residues. V was clipped by 0 bases and J by 7 bases, with 13 bases between them. The germline gives CDR1 DFQATT, CDR2 SNEGSKA (reference sequence). The CDR3 DNA sequence: TGCAGTGCTAGAGATTCCGGAGCAAGACAGCCCCAGCATTTT. It encodes CSARDSGARQPQHF.

In this sample, this clonotype turned up many times. The chain joins TRBV14 to TRBJ2-2; 7 bases are a match to TRBD1. Looked up from germline, CDR1 is SGHDN and CDR2 is FVKESK. Trimming removed 4 bases from V and 1 base from J; junction bases left unmatched: 9. This CDR3 comprises 17 residues. In nucleotides, the CDR3 is TGTGCCAGCAGCCCAAACCGACAGGGTTTGAACACCGGGGAGCTGTTTTTT. Translating it yields CASSPNRQGLNTGELFF.

To note about this clonotype: Because the CDR3 is missing its conserved closing phenylalanine or tryptophan, this is likely a read error. The chain links TRBV18 to TRBJ1-5; D is unresolved. Trimming left V 4 bases short and J 0 bases short, with 7 bases between. Germline CDR1 is KGHSH and CDR2 is LQKENI. The CDR3 spans 14 residues. The DNA of the CDR3 is TGTGCCAGCTCACTGGGGAATAGCAATCAGCCCCAGCATCTT. Translation gives CASSLGNSNQPQHL.

J is TRBJ2-7 and V is TRBV6-2 or TRBV6-3; D is undetermined. This CDR3 is 13 amino acids long. Germline V gene lookup returns CDR1 MNHEY and CDR2 SVGEGT. Deletions cut 6 bases from V and 6 bases from J, with 15 bases between. CDR3 sequence (DNA): TGTGCCAGCAGGCCCAATCGAGTAACCGAGCAGTACGTC. This codes for CASRPNRVTEQYV.

This clonotype turned up a few times. V usage is TRBV12-3 or TRBV12-4 and J usage is TRBJ1-1, with 12 bases aligning to TRBD1. Trimming took 4 bases from V and 4 from J; bases not matched to a gene: 7. The CDR3 extends over 16 amino acids. The CDR3 is CASSSPGQGAGTEAFF. The CDR3 DNA reads as TGTGCCAGCAGTTCCCCGGGACAGGGGGCGGGCACTGAAGCTTTCTTT.

This clonotype showed up many times. CDR3 region: CASKPWGGRSSNQPQHF. In DNA, the CDR3 is TGTGCCAGCAAACCGTGGGGTGGAAGGTCTAGCAATCAGCCCCAGCATTTT. V gene TRBV27 combines with J gene TRBJ1-5; D not certain. The CDR3 extends over 17 amino acids. Per the germline V gene, CDR1 is MNHEY and CDR2 is SMNVEV (reference sequence). V was cut by 7 bases and J by 0 bases, with 19 bases left in between.

This clonotype came up a few times. The chain couples TRBV6-1 to TRBJ1-2; the match to TRBD1 covers 7 bases. V was clipped by 7 bases and J by 6 bases; unmatched bases: 11. The germline CDR1 and CDR2 sequences are MNHNS and SASEGT. There are 14 residues in the CDR3. CDR3 DNA: TGTGCCAGCACCGAGACAGGGAAGATGGATGGCTACACCTTC. Amino acid sequence: CASTETGKMDGYTF.

The rearrangement links TRBV11-2 to TRBJ1-1; no reliable D call. This CDR3 contains 13 residues. The V gene lost 6 bases and the J gene lost 0 bases, with 8 bases spanning the gap. Germline V gene data show CDR1 as SGHAT and CDR2 as FQNNGV. CDR3 nucleotides: TGTGCCAGCAGGGTGACCATGAACACTGAAGCTTTCTTT. Encoded protein: CASRVTMNTEAFF.

This clonotype appeared a few times. The chain couples TRBV14 to TRBJ1-1; tentatively, D is TRBD1 (5 bases). Germline V gives CDR1 SGHDN, CDR2 FVKESK. V was shortened by 4 bases and J by 7 bases, with 10 bases between the two germline ends. The CDR3 contains 12 residues. CDR3 nucleotide sequence: TGTGCCAGCAGCCGGCAGGGTGTTGAAGCTTTCTTT. Amino acid sequence: CASSRQGVEAFF.

The chain employs TRBV3-1 and TRBJ1-2, with 11 bases lining up with TRBD1. This CDR3 is 14 amino acids long. Germline trimming cut 6 bases from V and 5 bases from J; bases unmatched to any gene: 5. CDR1 LGHDT and CDR2 YNNKEL come from the germline V gene (reference sequence). The CDR3 DNA is TGTGCCAGCAGACTGGGACAGGGGGATTATGGCTACACCTTC. Its protein product is CASRLGQGDYGYTF.

At least ten counts were recorded for this clonotype. V and J are TRBV24-1 and TRBJ2-5, with D possibly matching TRBD1 (6 bases). V lost 4 bases and J lost 3, with 11 bases in between. This CDR3 has 14 residues. Germline CDR1 is KGHDR and CDR2 is SFDVKD. CDR3 loop: CATSETGSKETQYF. CDR3 sequence (DNA): TGTGCCACCAGTGAAACAGGGTCAAAAGAGACCCAGTACTTC.

V gene TRBV19 combines with J gene TRBJ2-2, with D possibly matching TRBD2 (5 bases). Trimming stripped 6 bases from V and 7 bases from J, with 15 bases between. The CDR3 covers 14 residues. From germline, CDR1 is LNHDA and CDR2 SQIVND (reference sequence). The CDR3: CASRTLAGDGELFF. The CDR3 DNA sequence: TGTGCCAGTAGGACCCTCGCGGGCGACGGGGAGCTGTTTTTT.

This clonotype appeared a few times. The rearrangement links TRBV4-2 to TRBJ1-6; perhaps TRBD1 as D (6 bases). This CDR3 is built from 14 residues. Germline V lookup: CDR1 LGHNA, CDR2 YNFKEQ. V was pared by 4 bases and J by 6 bases, with 10 bases between. The CDR3 loop is CASSPDRGNSPLHF. CDR3 bases: TGTGCCAGCAGCCCGGACAGAGGTAATTCACCCCTCCACTTT.

This clonotype appeared a single time. The CDR3 loop is CASSRTVYQPQHF. The CDR3 region has the DNA TGTGCCAGCAGTCGGACAGTTTATCAGCCCCAGCATTTT. The chain carries TRBV12-3 or TRBV12-4 and TRBJ1-5; tentative D call: TRBD1 (6 bases). The CDR3 has 13 residues. With 5 bases removed from V and 5 bases from J, the gap between germline ends came to 10 bases.

In this sample, this clonotype turned up a few times. This chain uses TRBV10-3 with TRBJ2-5; a weak D match, TRBD2 (6 bases). The CDR3 contains 14 residues. CDR1 and CDR2 (germline): ENHRY, SYGVKD. Deletions cut 0 bases from V and 5 bases from J, with 10 bases between. In nucleotides, the CDR3 is TGTGCCATCAGTGAGTCCCGGGGGAGGGAGACCCAGTACTTC. This codes for CAISESRGRETQYF.

In its sample, this clonotype was seen many times. The rearrangement uses TRBV20-1 and TRBJ2-1; D may be TRBD1 or TRBD2 (6 bases each). Germline CDR1 reads DFQATT; CDR2 reads SNEGSKA (reference sequence). The CDR3 spans 14 residues. The V end lost 1 base, the J end lost 0 bases, and 7 bases lay between the germline ends. The CDR3 reads CSARAGASYNEQFF. CDR3 in DNA: TGCAGTGCTAGAGCGGGGGCCTCCTACAATGAGCAGTTCTTC.

This clonotype was recorded at least ten times. The V call is TRBV20-1, the J call TRBJ2-3; possibly TRBD1 or TRBD2 for D (5 bases each). CDR3 length: 16 amino acids. Trimming cost V 0 bases and J 1 base, with 14 bases left between them. CDR1 and CDR2 (germline): DFQATT, SNEGSKA (reference sequence). In DNA form, the CDR3 reads TGCAGTGCTAGAGATGGGGCAGGGACCGGCACAGATACGCAGTATTTT. Encoded protein: CSARDGAGTGTDTQYF.